The source of this T cell receptor beta chain is a study of control samples from healthy donors and cancer patients. The protocol was immunoSEQ multiplex PCR, while the TCRdb copy is restricted to in-frame clones and leaves out a portion. The table shows approximately 170,000 clones, with around nine tenths occurring only once. The CDR3 has 12 amino acids. The V gene end was trimmed by 7 bases and the J gene end by 8 bases; junction bases not matched to a gene: 7. Germline CDR1 is MDHEN and CDR2 is SYDVKM. The chain is built from TRBV28 and TRBJ1-1; the match to TRBD1 covers 7 bases. The TCR sequence derives from a woman in her twenties or thirties in good health. Sequenced material: blood. CDR3 DNA: TGTGCCAGCATTGAGAGACAGGGAGAAGCTTTCTTT. Amino acid sequence: CASIERQGEAFF.